The TCR beta chain under discussion was sequenced for a study of blood T cell repertoires in COVID-19. Trimming took 0 bases from V and 8 from J; bases not matched to a gene: 5. Germline V lookup: CDR1 SNHLY, CDR2 FYNNEI. This CDR3 is 16 amino acids long. The repertoire was sequenced with immunoSEQ multiplex PCR; TCRdb's copy has only in-frame clones and lacks some. The profile shows 100,000 to 120,000 clones, more than 75% of them singletons. This sequence originates from a woman aged 40 to 49 with acute or convalescent COVID-19. The sequenced sample consisted of peripheral blood. This chain connects TRBV2 to TRBJ1-6; 9 bases line up with TRBD1. CDR3 sequence reads: CASSEAGTGWDSPLHF. CDR3 sequence (DNA): TGTGCCAGCAGTGAAGCGGGGACAGGGTGGGATTCACCCCTCCACTTT.